The rows below give T cell receptor beta chains drawn from one sample of a study of CD8 T cells in Susac syndrome. TCRdb reprocessed the immunoSEQ multiplex PCR reads via MiXCR and lists one record per CDR3 protein. The top ten clones hold roughly 0.12% of a sample with about 180,000 distinct CDR3 sequences, under 95% of them seen once. The sample consisted of CD4+ T cells from PBMCs. The receptor source for this set is a human donor with Susac syndrome. Each CDR3 is given with its conserved first and last residue. The order of the fields is J gene, V gene, CDR3 protein.

TRBJ2-7 TRBV5-6 CASSWGYEQYF
TRBJ1-2 TRBV12-3/TRBV12-4 CATYGNEGYTF
TRBJ2-7 TRBV2 CASSLTQSRYEQYF
TRBJ2-2 TRBV20-1 CSAFPGGGELFF
TRBJ2-1 TRBV2 CASMERGDEQFF
TRBJ2-1 TRBV19 CATRPVGQGHNEQFF
TRBJ2-1 TRBV24-1 CATSDPDRNHEQFF
TRBJ2-7 TRBV12-3/TRBV12-4 CASTLREATYEQYF
TRBJ2-1 TRBV6-5 CASSYSLAGGENEQFF
TRBJ2-3 TRBV5-4 CASSGGGQKTDTQYF
TRBJ1-4 TRBV20-1 CSTTGTVREKLFF
TRBJ1-2 TRBV30 CAWSAYTAGYGYTF
TRBJ1-1 TRBV20-1 CSAEYRGGGTEAFF
TRBJ2-5 TRBV20-1 CSARIHQETQYF
TRBJ2-6 TRBV6-1 CASSEPEDGAGANVLTF
TRBJ2-4 TRBV4-3 CASSQDWGVAKNIQYF
TRBJ2-1 TRBV5-6 CASSFATPRHNEQFF
TRBJ2-1 TRBV5-1 CASSPQAGGNYNEQFF
TRBJ2-2 TRBV5-4 CASSGTGLNTGELFF
TRBJ2-1 TRBV24-1 CAISQGDRVDEQFF
TRBJ2-7 TRBV2 CASSGGAIYEQYF
TRBJ1-1 TRBV9 CASSVVGGPTEAFF
TRBJ2-7 TRBV2 CASNGEDLAGSYEQYF
TRBJ2-5 TRBV18 CASSPQGLGVGETQYF
TRBJ2-1 TRBV4-2 CASSQIVSGGAYEQFF
TRBJ2-3 TRBV20-1 CSARDSAGGSTDTQYF
TRBJ1-6 TRBV12-3/TRBV12-4 CASSSPTGENSPLHF
TRBJ2-1 TRBV7-8 CASSSDQYNEQFF
TRBJ1-1 TRBV29-1 CSAGGGPEAFF
TRBJ2-5 TRBV10-3 CAISESTTSGPFQETQYF
TRBJ2-1 TRBV4-2 CASSQDRAGGEDNEQFF
TRBJ1-4 TRBV5-1 CASSATGETGEKLFF
TRBJ2-5 TRBV1 CTSESLAGAQETQYF
TRBJ2-7 TRBV15 CATSREGLVYEQYF
TRBJ2-3 TRBV7-9 CASSPGGRGRTDTQYF
TRBJ2-7 TRBV11-2 CASSLAAGGSYEQYF
TRBJ1-1 TRBV15 CATSDTLNTEAFF
TRBJ2-3 TRBV6-6 CASSRDRQTNTQYF
TRBJ2-2 TRBV20-1 CSASSFGTSGGAGELFF
TRBJ2-7 TRBV5-4 CASSASSPSYEQYF